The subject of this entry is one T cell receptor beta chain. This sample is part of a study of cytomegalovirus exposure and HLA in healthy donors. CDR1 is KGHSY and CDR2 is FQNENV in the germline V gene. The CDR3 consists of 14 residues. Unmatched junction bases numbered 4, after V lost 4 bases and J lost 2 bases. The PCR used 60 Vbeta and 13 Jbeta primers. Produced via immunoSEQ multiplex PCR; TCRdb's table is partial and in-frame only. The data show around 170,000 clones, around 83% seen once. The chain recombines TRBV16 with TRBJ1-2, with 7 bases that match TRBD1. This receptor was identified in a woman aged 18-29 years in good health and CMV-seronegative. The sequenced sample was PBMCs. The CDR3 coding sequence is TGTGCCAGCAGCCGACAGGGAGTCAACTATGGCTACACCTTC. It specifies CASSRQGVNYGYTF.